This TCR beta chain was captured in a study of glioma-infiltrating T cells. Germline CDR1 is MNHEY and CDR2 is SVGEGT. The V end was cut by 7 bases, the J end by 5 bases, with 17 bases between. CDR3 length: 14 amino acids. TCR alpha and beta CDR3 regions were amplified from RNA using iRepertoire nested multiplex PCR. For one-step reverse transcription and amplification, 100-400 ng of tissue mRNA or PBMC total RNA was used. A single record per CDR3 protein comes from TCRdb applying MiXCR to the multiplex PCR reads. This table holds over 100,000 distinct CDR3 sequences, 25% found once. This clonotype was counted many times.

Sample: glioma tissue, nonneoplastic brain tissue, or PBMCs (not recorded which). The TCR originated in a human donor with low-grade glioma or glioblastoma, undergoing nonglioma brain surgery, or in good health (not recorded which). The J gene is TRBJ2-5, the V gene TRBV6-2 or TRBV6-3; weak D call: TRBD2 (5 bases). DNA of the CDR3: TGTGCCAGCACCAGACTACCTTCGAGGGAGACCCAGTACTTC. Translated: CASTRLPSRETQYF.